Below are 21 T cell receptor beta chains sequenced from a single sample in a study of blood T cell repertoires in COVID-19. Sequenced by immunoSEQ multiplex PCR; TCRdb stores in-frame clones only, minus some. This sample yields 260,000 or so clones, of which 88% are seen a single time; just under 9.5% belongs to the top ten. Source material: peripheral blood. The receptors were sampled from a man aged 18 to 29 with active or convalescent COVID-19.

The chain uses TRBV7-6 and TRBJ1-3, with D tentatively TRBD1 (6 bases). This CDR3 is 15 amino acids long. V was clipped by 5 bases and J by 0 bases, with 11 bases between them. The V gene's germline CDR1 is SGHVS and CDR2 FNYEAQ. In DNA form, the CDR3 reads TGTGCCAGCAGCGGACAGAAAGGCTCTGGAAACACCATATATTTT. Translated, it gives CASSGQKGSGNTIYF.

V and J are TRBV3-1 (or the pseudogene TRBV3-2) and TRBJ2-3; the match to TRBD2 covers 9 bases. Unmatched junction bases numbered 10, after V lost 3 bases and J lost 6 bases. Germline loops: CDR1 LGHDT, CDR2 YNNKEL (reference sequence). CDR3 length: 16 amino acids. The CDR3 loop is CASSQRRGGPLDTQYF. In DNA form, the CDR3 reads TGTGCCAGCAGCCAGAGGCGGGGGGGCCCCTTGGATACGCAGTATTTT.

The V gene is TRBV7-8, the J gene TRBJ2-1, with 7 bases matching TRBD2. Germline loops: CDR1 SGHVS, CDR2 FQNEAQ. Germline trimming cut 6 bases from V and 2 bases from J; bases unmatched to any gene: 7. The CDR3 length is 15 residues. The CDR3 nucleotides read TGTGCCAGCAGGACGGCGGGGGTAACCTACAATGAGCAGTTCTTC. Translation: CASRTAGVTYNEQFF.

DNA of the CDR3: TGCGCCAGTCAACCCCCTAAACAGGGTACGAATCAGCCCCAGCATTTT. Its protein is CASQPPKQGTNQPQHF. V and J are TRBV23-1 and TRBJ1-5; D is perhaps TRBD1 (6 bases). TRBV23-1 is an ORF, with its function uncertain. V lost 9 bases to trimming and J lost 4 bases, with 22 bases between them. The CDR3 loop spans 16 amino acids.

This rearrangement joins TRBV6-5 to TRBJ2-5, with D tentatively TRBD1 (5 bases). V lost 0 bases and J lost 4, with 15 bases in between. CDR1 MNHEY and CDR2 SVGAGI come from the germline V gene. The CDR3 consists of 16 residues. The CDR3 DNA reads TGTGCCAGCAGTTACTCGTCCCAGGGTGGTCGAGAGACCCAGTACTTC. It specifies CASSYSSQGGRETQYF.

The J gene is TRBJ2-3, the V gene TRBV5-5, with D possibly being TRBD2 (6 bases). The germline CDR1 and CDR2 sequences are SGHKS and YYEKEE (reference sequence). The germline V and J ends were trimmed by 0 bases and 1 base, with 9 bases remaining between them. This CDR3 is built from 15 residues. As DNA, the CDR3 is TGTGCCAGCAGCTTGGAAGGGACTCGCACAGATACGCAGTATTTT. Amino acid sequence: CASSLEGTRTDTQYF.

This clone was detected only once. V gene TRBV7-3 combines with J gene TRBJ2-1; possible D gene TRBD1, 5 bases. The CDR3 has 18 residues. Between the trimmed V and J ends, which lost 5 bases and 3 bases, there was a span of 23 bases. Germline V gene sequence: CDR1 SGHTA, CDR2 FQGTGA. The CDR3 spells CASSPPWGRERIYNEQFF. In DNA, the CDR3 is TGTGCCAGCAGCCCCCCGTGGGGCAGAGAAAGGATCTACAATGAGCAGTTCTTC.

The chain links TRBV4-3 to TRBJ1-3; D not certain. The V end lost 0 bases, the J end lost 0 bases, and 6 bases lay between the germline ends. Germline V gives CDR1 LGHNA, CDR2 YSLEER. CDR3 length: 15 amino acids. The DNA for the CDR3 is TGCGCCAGCAGCCAAGAATGGAGCTCTGGAAACACCATATATTTT. Translating gives CASSQEWSSGNTIYF.

The chain employs TRBV11-2 and TRBJ2-3; 7 bases match TRBD2. The junction had 15 bases not matched to a gene; V was cut back by 1 base and J by 2 bases. This CDR3 is 19 amino acids long. The V gene's germline CDR1 is SGHAT and CDR2 FQNNGV. CDR3 region: CASSLVGASGPLSTDTQYF. DNA of the CDR3: TGTGCCAGCAGCTTAGTAGGGGCTAGCGGCCCTTTATCCACAGATACGCAGTATTTT.

The genes are TRBV12-3 or TRBV12-4 and TRBJ1-2; 8 bases agree with TRBD1. The CDR3 spans 13 residues. J was trimmed by 7 bases and V by 7 bases; bases with no gene match: 8. The CDR3 DNA reads TGTGCCAGCAACCTAGGGACAGGAGGTGGCTACACCTTC. This gives the protein CASNLGTGGGYTF.

This chain links TRBV2 with TRBJ2-1, with D tentatively TRBD1 (5 bases). CDR3 length equals 13 residues. CDR1 SNHLY and CDR2 FYNNEI come from the germline V gene. V gave up 2 bases and J gave up 9 bases, with 11 bases separating them. CDR3 residues: CASSELGLGEQFF. CDR3 DNA sequence: TGTGCCAGCAGTGAATTGGGGCTGGGTGAGCAGTTCTTC.

J is TRBJ2-1 and V is TRBV5-1, with 9 positions matching TRBD1. V was pared by 3 bases and J by 8 bases, with 9 bases of the junction left unmatched. CDR1 and CDR2 from the germline V gene are SGHRS and YFSETQ. CDR3 length: 15 amino acids. CDR3 sequence reads: CASSYAGTGFDEQFF. DNA of the CDR3: TGCGCCAGCAGCTACGCCGGGACAGGGTTCGATGAGCAGTTCTTC.

The chain joins TRBV11-2 to TRBJ2-2, with 8 bases that match TRBD2. Trimming at V came to 4 bases and at J to 2 bases, leaving 3 bases not matched to a gene. The CDR3 is 15 amino acids. Germline V lookup: CDR1 SGHAT, CDR2 FQNNGV. As DNA, the CDR3 is TGTGCCAGCAGCTCACTAGCGGATAACACCGGGGAGCTGTTTTTT. Translated: CASSSLADNTGELFF.

The chain is built from TRBV27 and TRBJ1-1, with 8 bases identical to TRBD1. This CDR3 comprises 14 residues. Looked up from germline, CDR1 is MNHEY and CDR2 is SMNVEV (reference sequence). V was pared by 3 bases and J by 10 bases, with 10 bases of the junction left unmatched. The CDR3 DNA reads as TGTGCCAGCAGTTTCCACCCCGGGACAGGCAGAGCTTTCTTT. This translates into CASSFHPGTGRAFF.

This chain joins TRBV7-8 and TRBJ2-1, with no clear D. Germline V gene sequence: CDR1 SGHVS, CDR2 FQNEAQ. The germline V and J ends were trimmed by 1 base and 5 bases, with 15 bases remaining between them. The CDR3 sequence is 16 residues long. The CDR3, as DNA: TGTGCCAGCAGCTTAGAACATCAGTCCACGCACAATGAGCAGTTCTTC. It translates to CASSLEHQSTHNEQFF.

The chain has TRBV9 and TRBJ1-2; perhaps TRBD1 as D (5 bases). CDR3 length: 16 residues. Germline V CDR1 and CDR2: SGDLS, YYNGEE. Trimming stripped 0 bases from V and 4 bases from J, with 16 bases between. The CDR3 nucleotides are TGTGCCAGCAGCGTAGAATCGGGGGGGATCACCTATGGCTACACCTTC. Translated, it gives CASSVESGGITYGYTF.

This chain uses TRBV7-9 with TRBJ1-3; 9 nucleotides match TRBD1. V trimming: 5 bases; J trimming: 4 bases; junction bases outside the gene matches: 6. CDR1 and CDR2 (germline): SEHNR, FQNEAQ (reference sequence). The CDR3 extends over 15 amino acids. The chain's CDR3 is CASSPGTGQGNTIYF. The CDR3 DNA follows: TGTGCCAGCAGCCCGGGGACAGGGCAGGGAAACACCATATATTTT.

V usage is TRBV5-6 and J usage is TRBJ2-7; TRBD2 agrees at 10 bases. The CDR3 is 16 amino acids. Germline assignment: CDR1 SGHDT and CDR2 YYEEEE. With 0 bases clipped from V and 2 bases from J, the junction kept 5 bases outside the gene matches. This CDR3 is CASSLAGTSETYEQYF. The CDR3 DNA reads TGTGCCAGCAGCTTGGCCGGGACTAGCGAAACCTACGAGCAGTACTTC.

This sequence joins TRBV7-6 and TRBJ2-5; the match to TRBD2 covers 9 bases. This CDR3 contains 16 residues. After removal of 5 bases from V and 5 bases from J, the junction contained 12 bases not matched to a gene. Germline CDR1 and CDR2: SGHVS and FNYEAQ. The DNA for the CDR3 is TGTGCCAGCAGCCCGGGACTAGCCATAAGGGAGGAGACCCAGTACTTC. Protein sequence: CASSPGLAIREETQYF.

This clone was seen more than once but under ten times. This chain links TRBV5-6 with TRBJ2-7; 7 nucleotides line up with TRBD1. This CDR3 is built from 13 residues. Germline-derived CDR1 and CDR2 are SGHDT and YYEEEE. With 2 bases clipped from V and 7 bases from J, the junction kept 6 bases outside the gene matches. CDR3 bases: TGTGCCAGCAGCTTCGGACAGGTTGGGGAGCAGTACTTC. Its protein is CASSFGQVGEQYF.

CDR3 sequence (DNA): TGTGCCAGCAGCCGGGGTAGGGCAGATACGCAGTATTTT. Translating gives CASSRGRADTQYF. V and J are TRBV11-3 and TRBJ2-3; tentatively, D is TRBD2 (5 bases). The CDR3 consists of 13 residues. From germline, CDR1 is SGHNT and CDR2 YENEEA. V shed 5 bases and J shed 4 bases, with 10 bases lying between them.